This section outlines one T cell receptor beta chain sequence together with its context. Its target is not known. Germline CDR1 reads SEHNR; CDR2 reads FQNEAQ (reference sequence). This CDR3 has 14 residues. All of the isolated RNA was reverse transcribed, so expressed TCRB transcripts were sequenced. Naive, central memory and regulatory T cell samples yielded roughly 3.5 million reads on average. Measured with immunoSEQ multiplex PCR; TCRdb has only the in-frame clones, and not every one. Here the sample spans about 28,000 clones, approximately 64% being singletons. The data were taken from a study of beta chain features in type 1 diabetes. Study-wide results and caveats: Type 1 diabetes patients had moderately but significantly shorter TCRB CDR3s in all four CD4+ subsets. cDNA-based reads could over-represent cells with high TCR expression.

This chain links TRBV7-9 with TRBJ2-5; tentative D call: TRBD2 (5 bases). The DNA matches TRBJ2-7 better at its end, which makes the J call doubtful. The receptor was isolated from a woman aged 25 to 39 with type 1 diabetes. The sample consisted of Tregs from blood. The CDR3 DNA reads TGTGCCAGCAGCTTACAAGCGGAGACCTACGAGCAGTACTTC. Its protein product is CASSLQAETYEQYF.